This T cell receptor (beta chain) stems from a study of T cells in Graves' hyperthyroidism and ophthalmopathy. For the study at large: Pretreatment peripheral blood was obtained at initial diagnosis.

V lost 6 bases, J lost 2 bases, and 12 bases lay in between. The length of the CDR3 is 14 residues. The germline gives CDR1 MNHEY, CDR2 SVGEGT. This clonotype was counted ten times or more. What it recognizes is unknown. General observations from the study: Clonotypes that were expanded in thyroid above 0.001 mostly appeared in blood too.

RNA transcripts served as the template for amplifying TCR beta CDR3 regions. The HTBI primer set was used in a first-round RT-PCR of the TCR CDR3. One entry per CDR3 protein results from TCRdb running MiXCR on the multiplex PCR reads. The repertoire includes fewer than 800,000 distinct CDR3 sequences, roughly 15% of them detected once, and around 8.1% sits in the top ten. Clinical symptoms, serum thyroxine, TRAb, thyroid ultrasound and orbital computed tomography established diagnosis. V and J are TRBV6-2 or TRBV6-3 and TRBJ2-3; the D is unclear. The sequence was collected from a man between 18 and 35 years old with Graves' hyperthyroidism. The sequenced sample was blood. The CDR3 nucleotides are TGTGCCAGCAGCACTCGGGCCTTCACAGATACGCAGTATTTT. Amino acid sequence: CASSTRAFTDTQYF.